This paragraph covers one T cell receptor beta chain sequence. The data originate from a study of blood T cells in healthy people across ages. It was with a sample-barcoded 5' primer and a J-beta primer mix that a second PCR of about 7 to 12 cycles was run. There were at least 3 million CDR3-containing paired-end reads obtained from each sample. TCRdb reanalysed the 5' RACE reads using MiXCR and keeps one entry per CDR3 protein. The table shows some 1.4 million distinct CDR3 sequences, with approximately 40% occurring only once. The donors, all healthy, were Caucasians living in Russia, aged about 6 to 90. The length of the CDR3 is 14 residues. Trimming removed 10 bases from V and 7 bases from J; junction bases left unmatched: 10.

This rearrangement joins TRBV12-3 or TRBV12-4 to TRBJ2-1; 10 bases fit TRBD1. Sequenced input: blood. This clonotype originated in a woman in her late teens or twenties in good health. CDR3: CATRGTGDVNEQFF. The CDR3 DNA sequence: TGTGCCACCCGAGGGACAGGGGACGTTAATGAGCAGTTCTTC.